The clone carrying this T cell receptor (beta chain) was recorded at least ten times. The CDR3 length is 14 residues. Germline CDR1 is KGHSH and CDR2 is LQKENI. J lost 3 bases, V lost 4 bases, and 4 bases had no gene match. CDR3-region Arm-PCR and iRepertoire HTBI primers produced the TCR beta libraries. MiXCR, run by TCRdb on the multiplex PCR reads, gives a single entry per CDR3 protein. The sample includes about 220,000 distinct CDR3 sequences, roughly 19% of them seen just once. These data belong to a study of regulatory T cells in long-lasting Graves disease. Time point of the sample: newly diagnosed GD, antithyroid drugs for less than 3 months. Preparation of the TCR library used RNA extracted from PBMCs. These data were likewise used in another study, on T cells in Graves' hyperthyroidism and ophthalmopathy.

The sequence was collected from a woman in her twenties or thirties with Graves disease. The sample was peripheral blood mononuclear cells (PBMCs), taken at new diagnosis, from a patient treated with antithyroid drugs. The V call is TRBV18, the J call TRBJ2-5, with 8 bases fitting TRBD1. CDR3: CASSRDRREETQYF. The CDR3, as DNA: TGTGCCAGCTCACGGGACAGGCGAGAAGAGACCCAGTACTTC. Full variable domain (remainder filled in from reference TRBV18 and TRBJ2-5): NAGVMQNPRHLVRRRGQEARLRCSPMKGHSHVYWYRQLPEEGLKFMVYLQKENIIDESGMPKERFSAEFPKEGPSILRIQQVVRGDSAAYFCASSRDRREETQYFGPGTRLLVL.